Included here is one TCR beta chain sequence, with context. These data are taken from a study of blood T cell repertoires in COVID-19. Study in general: Samples of COVID-19 (acute and convalescent) were obtained from the United States, Italy and Spain.

Study processing details: Amplification of reference gene primers provided the estimated nucleated cell counts. The data were produced by immunoSEQ multiplex PCR, yet TCRdb's version contains in-frame clones alone and is incomplete. V and J calls and clone size are those listed in that table; D and trimming were worked out from the DNA. The sample holds 95,000 to 110,000 clones; over 65% are singletons and the top ten take more than 20%. The sample comprised peripheral blood. The receptor was derived from a man aged 55-75 years with acute or convalescent COVID-19.

Written as DNA, the CDR3 is TGTGCCAGCCGCCGGGGATCAAACGAAAAACTGTTTTTT. Translation: CASRRGSNEKLFF. The chain recombines TRBV19 with TRBJ1-4, with D unclear. V gave up 9 bases and J gave up 8 bases, with 16 bases separating them. The CDR3 covers 13 residues. CDR1 is LNHDA, CDR2 SQIVND, per germline (reference sequence).